This is a list of T cell receptor beta chains from one sample in a study of molecular identifiers for immune sequencing clone quantification. TCRdb recomputed calls from the PCR reads with MiXCR, one row per CDR3 protein. Seen here are about 510,000 distinct CDR3 sequences, around 25% observed once, and the top ten hold around 0.8%. The specimen sequenced was naive CD8+ T cells from blood, with Jurkat cell RNA spiked in. These receptors were collected from a human donor in good health. Some libraries in this study had Jurkat cell RNA spiked in. Both conserved end residues are part of each CDR3. A D gene is named only where the DNA matches it firmly. Clone size is shown for a subset of rows, as once, few, many or a class of expanded clone.

v_gene	abundance	d_gene	j_gene	CDR3aa	CDR3nt
TRBV9	NA	NA	TRBJ2-3	CASSPVGGDTQYF	TGTGCCAGCAGCCCAGTAGGGGGAGATACGCAGTATTTT
TRBV5-6	few	NA	TRBJ2-5	CASSLTPTGVETQYF	TGTGCCAGCAGCTTGACTCCAACGGGAGTAGAGACCCAGTACTTC
TRBV4-3	few	TRBD2	TRBJ2-5	CASSPGLAGLLAETQYF	TGCGCCAGCAGCCCGGGACTAGCGGGTCTCCTGGCCGAGACCCAGTACTTC
TRBV5-6	few	NA	TRBJ2-7	CASSAPEYGGYSYEQYF	TGTGCCAGCAGCGCTCCGGAATACGGGGGCTACTCCTACGAGCAGTACTTC
TRBV27	NA	TRBD1	TRBJ2-7	CASSLYALGQGYEQYF	TGTGCCAGCAGTTTATACGCATTGGGACAGGGCTACGAGCAGTACTTC
TRBV11-2	NA	NA	TRBJ1-1	CASSLRLGSEAFF	TGTGCCAGCAGCCTTAGGTTGGGGTCTGAAGCTTTCTTT
TRBV2	many	NA	TRBJ1-1	CASSEGHLNTEAFF	TGTGCCAGCAGTGAGGGGCATCTGAACACTGAAGCTTTCTTT
TRBV20-1	NA	TRBD1	TRBJ2-7	CSARETGGNYEQYF	TGCAGTGCTAGAGAAACAGGGGGCAACTACGAGCAGTACTTC
TRBV6-5	few	TRBD1	TRBJ2-7	CASRRGVQGANEQYF	TGTGCCAGCAGGAGGGGGGTACAGGGGGCAAACGAGCAGTACTTC
TRBV6-1	few	NA	TRBJ2-1	CASSESGSGEFF	TGTGCCAGCAGTGAGTCAGGTTCAGGGGAGTTCTTC
TRBV4-3	NA	TRBD1	TRBJ2-3	CASSQTFFFGTGVVTQYF	TGCGCCAGCAGCCAGACGTTCTTCTTCGGGACAGGGGTAGTTACGCAGTATTTT
TRBV20-1	NA	NA	TRBJ1-1	CSARHKPGGIMNTEAFF	TGCAGTGCTAGACACAAACCGGGGGGAATCATGAACACTGAAGCTTTCTTT
TRBV12-3/TRBV12-4	NA	TRBD1	TRBJ1-2	CVSSLTTGGGYTF	TGTGTCAGCAGTTTAACGACAGGGGGCGGCTACACCTTC
TRBV4-1	many	NA	TRBJ2-4	CASSPYTGEDIQYF	TGCGCCAGCAGCCCTTACACGGGGGAGGACATTCAGTACTTC
TRBV6-6	NA	TRBD1	TRBJ1-1	CASRDRGTPEASF	TGTGCCAGCAGGGACAGGGGTACCCCTGAAGCTTCCTTT
TRBV7-9	few	NA	TRBJ2-6	CASSSIISGANVLTF	TGTGCCAGCAGCTCGATAATCTCTGGGGCCAACGTCCTGACTTTC
TRBV3-1	NA	NA	TRBJ2-3	CASSQEDDTDTQYF	TGTGCCAGCAGCCAAGAAGATGACACAGATACGCAGTATTTT
TRBV4-3	many	NA	TRBJ2-7	CASSPGKGYEQYF	TGCGCCAGCAGCCCAGGGAAAGGATACGAGCAGTACTTC
TRBV28	many	NA	TRBJ2-4	CASSGDQGFAKNIQYF	TGTGCCAGCAGCGGAGACCAGGGGTTCGCCAAAAACATTCAGTACTTC
TRBV13	NA	NA	TRBJ2-2	CASSFLPSGDTGELFF	TGTGCCAGCAGCTTTTTGCCCTCGGGGGACACCGGGGAGCTGTTTTTT
TRBV7-6	NA	TRBD2	TRBJ2-2	CASSSSGTSVTGEPFF	TGTGCCAGCAGCTCGTCCGGGACTAGCGTTACCGGGGAGCCGTTTTTT
TRBV4-3	NA	NA	TRBJ1-1	CASSQDPYSVNTEAFF	TGCGCCAGCAGCCAAGACCCATACAGTGTAAACACTGAAGCTTTCTTT
TRBV2	NA	TRBD1	TRBJ2-4	CASSFDGQAIKNIQYF	TGTGCCAGCAGTTTCGACGGACAGGCCATTAAAAACATTCAGTACTTC
TRBV12-3/TRBV12-4	many	NA	TRBJ2-2	CASSLDSTGELFF	TGTGCCAGCAGTTTAGACAGCACCGGGGAGCTGTTTTTT
TRBV20-1	NA	TRBD2	TRBJ2-7	CSALTGTSGMGNEQYF	TGCAGTGCCCTGACCGGGACTAGCGGGATGGGCAACGAGCAGTACTTC
TRBV3-1	NA	NA	TRBJ2-2	CASSIGPNTGELFF	TGTGCCAGCAGCATAGGACCAAACACCGGGGAGCTGTTTTTT
TRBV2	NA	NA	TRBJ2-7	CASSPIVDPYEQYF	TGTGCCAGCAGCCCTATAGTAGACCCCTACGAGCAGTACTTC
TRBV7-6	NA	NA	TRBJ1-2	CASSPSGSSYGYTF	TGTGCCAGCAGCCCTTCAGGGAGCAGCTATGGCTACACCTTC
TRBV5-4	many	TRBD1	TRBJ2-3	CASSLLGQGGPTDTQYF	TGTGCCAGCAGCTTGCTGGGACAGGGAGGGCCCACAGATACGCAGTATTTT
TRBV7-9	few	NA	TRBJ2-2	CASSSEDRGREDNTGELFF	TGTGCCAGCAGCTCTGAAGATCGGGGGCGCGAAGATAACACCGGGGAGCTGTTTTTT
TRBV5-1	many	NA	TRBJ1-1	CASSSGPADTEAFF	TGCGCCAGCAGCTCGGGCCCCGCGGACACTGAAGCTTTCTTT
TRBV20-1	many	NA	TRBJ2-3	CSATWSGDTQYF	TGCAGTGCTACCTGGTCCGGAGATACGCAGTATTTT
TRBV7-9	many	NA	TRBJ2-2	CAIRAEPGELFF	TGTGCCATCAGAGCGGAGCCCGGGGAGCTGTTTTTT
TRBV5-1	NA	TRBD2	TRBJ2-1	CASSKAGLAGNNEQFF	TGCGCCAGCAGCAAGGCAGGACTAGCGGGAAACAATGAGCAGTTCTTC
TRBV4-1	few	NA	TRBJ1-2	CASSQDRVRTANYGYTF	TGCGCCAGCAGCCAAGATCGGGTCAGGACAGCTAACTATGGCTACACCTTC